This entry lists 20 T cell receptor beta chains sequenced from one sample in a study of blood T cell repertoires in COVID-19. The repertoire was sequenced with immunoSEQ multiplex PCR; TCRdb's copy has only in-frame clones and lacks some. The table shows under 400,000 clones, with just over 85% occurring only once. The source material was PBMCs or T cells enriched from blood (not recorded which). Source of these receptors: a middle-aged woman with acute COVID-19.

V and J are TRBV13 and TRBJ1-2; TRBD1 aligns across 11 bases. The CDR3 extends over 14 amino acids. Germline assignment: CDR1 PRHDT and CDR2 FYEKMQ (reference sequence). V dropped 3 bases and J dropped 5; count of bases not matched to a gene: 2. The CDR3 is CASSFRDRGYGYTF. CDR3 sequence (DNA): TGTGCCAGCAGCTTCCGGGACAGGGGGTATGGCTACACCTTC.

V gene TRBV25-1 combines with J gene TRBJ2-5, with TRBD1 identical over 8 bases. V lost 2 bases, J lost 5 bases, and 7 bases stayed unmatched. Germline lookup yields CDR1 MGHDK and CDR2 SYGVNS. This CDR3 region has 15 residues. The CDR3 DNA is TGTGCCAGCAGTGAAAGGACAGGGTGTGGGGAGACCCAGTACTTC. The encoded protein is CASSERTGCGETQYF.

The genes are TRBV10-3 and TRBJ1-2; TRBD1 aligns across 8 bases. The germline V gene has CDR1 ENHRY and CDR2 SYGVKD. V was pared by 6 bases and J by 7 bases, with 10 bases of the junction left unmatched. The CDR3 covers 14 residues. CDR3 loop: CAIRGQEGIFGYTF. The CDR3 DNA is TGTGCCATCAGGGGACAGGAGGGCATTTTTGGCTACACCTTC.

The genes are TRBV20-1 and TRBJ1-2; perhaps TRBD1 as D (6 bases). The V end lost 2 bases, the J end lost 8 bases, and 9 bases lay between the germline ends. The CDR3 consists of 11 residues. In germline, CDR1 is DFQATT, CDR2 SNEGSKA (reference sequence). The CDR3 DNA reads as TGCAGTGCTAGATCACAGGGAGGCTACACCTTC. Translated, it gives CSARSQGGYTF.

The V and J genes are TRBV18 and TRBJ1-2; TRBD1 matches 7 bases. V trimming: 6 bases; J trimming: 8 bases; junction bases outside the gene matches: 9. From germline, CDR1 is KGHSH and CDR2 LQKENI. The CDR3 has 13 amino acids. CDR3 region: CASSNDRVEGYTF. The CDR3 nucleotides read TGTGCCAGCTCGAACGACAGGGTGGAGGGCTACACCTTC.

The chain carries TRBV19 and TRBJ2-2; 9 nucleotides align to TRBD1. Looked up from germline, CDR1 is LNHDA and CDR2 is SQIVND (reference sequence). V dropped 7 bases and J dropped 3; count of bases not matched to a gene: 3. The CDR3 extends over 14 amino acids. The CDR3: CASMGQGHTGELFF. The CDR3 DNA follows: TGTGCCAGTATGGGACAGGGCCACACCGGGGAGCTGTTTTTT. Full variable domain (rest looked up from reference TRBV19 and TRBJ2-2): DGGITQSPKYLFRKEGQNVTLSCEQNLNHDAMYWYRQDPGQGLRLIYYSQIVNDFQKGDIAEGYSVSREKKESFPLTVTSAQKNPTAFYLCASMGQGHTGELFFGEGSRLTVL.

The CDR3 spells CASSLTPSGTGSDGYTF. CDR3 sequence (DNA): TGTGCCAGCAGTTTAACTCCCTCCGGGACAGGGTCGGATGGCTACACCTTC. V gene TRBV27 combines with J gene TRBJ1-2; 9 positions match TRBD1. CDR1 is MNHEY and CDR2 is SMNVEV in the germline V gene (reference sequence). The V segment lost 2 bases and the J segment 6 bases; nucleotides outside the gene matches: 13. The CDR3 runs 17 residues.

This chain uses TRBV4-1 with TRBJ2-7; 9 nucleotides line up with TRBD2. CDR1 MGHRA and CDR2 YSYEKL come from the germline V gene. V lost 1 base, J lost 1 base, and 8 bases stayed unmatched. The CDR3 is 17 amino acids. The CDR3 DNA follows: TGCGCCAGCAGCCAAGGACTACTAGCGGGCAAATCCTACGAGCAGTACTTC. It encodes CASSQGLLAGKSYEQYF.

This chain uses TRBV19 with TRBJ2-2; 8 bases map to TRBD2. Trimming cost V 7 bases and J 5 bases; bases outside gene matches: 3. The CDR3 covers 13 residues. Germline V lookup: CDR1 LNHDA, CDR2 SQIVND (reference sequence). CDR3 nucleotide sequence: TGTGCCAGTACCGGACTAGCAACCGGGGAGCTGTTTTTT. It encodes CASTGLATGELFF. The full variable domain, rest sourced from reference TRBV19 and TRBJ2-2, is DGGITQSPKYLFRKEGQNVTLSCEQNLNHDAMYWYRQDPGQGLRLIYYSQIVNDFQKGDIAEGYSVSREKKESFPLTVTSAQKNPTAFYLCASTGLATGELFFGEGSRLTVL.

In this sample, this clone turned up once. The J gene is TRBJ1-2, the V gene TRBV7-9; D is perhaps TRBD1 (6 bases). The CDR3 runs 16 residues. Germline lookup yields CDR1 SEHNR and CDR2 FQNEAQ (reference sequence). Trimming pared 5 bases from V and 5 bases from J, leaving 21 bases between. The DNA for the CDR3 is TGTGCCAGCAGCCCCTTAGAGGGGGAATGGGATTATGGCTACACCTTC. Protein product: CASSPLEGEWDYGYTF. Supplemented by reference TRBV7-9 and TRBJ1-2, the full variable domain reads DTGVSQNPRHKITKRGQNVTFRCDPISEHNRLYWYRQTLGQGPEFLTYFQNEAQLEKSRLLSDRFSAERPKGSFSTLEIQRTEQGDSAMYLCASSPLEGEWDYGYTFGSGTRLTVV.

This chain connects TRBV3-1 (or the pseudogene TRBV3-2) to TRBJ1-5; TRBD1 might be the D (5 bases). The germline CDR1 and CDR2 sequences are LGHDT and YNNKEL (reference sequence). The ends were cut back, 2 bases at V and 5 bases at J, with 10 bases in the middle. This CDR3 contains 14 residues. The CDR3 spells CASSQSGHDQPQHF. As DNA, the CDR3 is TGTGCCAGCAGCCAATCCGGACACGATCAGCCCCAGCATTTT.

V usage is TRBV4-3 and J usage is TRBJ2-6; 7 bases are shared with TRBD2. The trim removed 0 bases at V and 2 bases at J, leaving 1 base unmatched. The CDR3 runs 16 residues. The germline V gene has CDR1 LGHNA and CDR2 YSLEER. In DNA, the CDR3 is TGCGCCAGCAGCCAAGAGGGAGGGGCTGGGGCCAACGTCCTGACTTTC. Encoded protein: CASSQEGGAGANVLTF.

The V and J genes are TRBV15 and TRBJ2-7; D is possibly TRBD2 (6 bases). From germline, CDR1 is LNHNV and CDR2 YYDKDF (reference sequence). This CDR3 has 15 residues. The V gene lost 3 bases and the J gene lost 5 bases, with 17 bases spanning the gap. The CDR3 DNA follows: TGTGCCACCAGCAGCCGAAGGGGACTTCTGGACGAGCAGTACTTC. It translates to CATSSRRGLLDEQYF. The whole variable domain, filled in from reference TRBV15 and TRBJ2-7, reads DAMVIQNPRYQVTQFGKPVTLSCSQTLNHNVMYWYQQKSSQAPKLLFHYYDKDFNNEADTPDNFQSRRPNTSFCFLDIRSPGLGDTAMYLCATSSRRGLLDEQYFGPGTRLTVT.

This rearrangement joins TRBV19 to TRBJ2-5, with a tentative D call TRBD2 (5 bases). The V end lost 4 bases, the J end lost 3 bases, and 15 bases lay between the germline ends. The CDR3 spans 15 residues. Looked up from germline, CDR1 is LNHDA and CDR2 is SQIVND (reference sequence). CDR3 DNA: TGTGCCAGTAGTACCGCGGGCAGGATAAAAGAGACCCAGTACTTC. Translated: CASSTAGRIKETQYF.

On this clone itself: Other DNA variants within this sample encode the same CDR3. This chain connects TRBV4-3 to TRBJ2-1; 10 nucleotides align to TRBD2. Germline assignment: CDR1 LGHNA and CDR2 YSLEER. The junction had 5 bases not matched to a gene; V was cut back by 1 base and J by 8 bases. The CDR3 length is 15 residues. CDR3 nucleotide sequence: TGCGCCAGCAGCCAAGGGGGGCTAGCGGGAGATGAGCAGTTCTTC. Amino acids: CASSQGGLAGDEQFF.

The chain recombines TRBV6-2 or TRBV6-3 with TRBJ2-3, with 10 bases aligning to TRBD2. V was pared by 4 bases and J by 1 base, with 17 bases of the junction left unmatched. Germline V gene lookup returns CDR1 MNHEY and CDR2 SVGEGT. CDR3 length equals 20 residues. Written as DNA, the CDR3 is TGTGCCAGCAGTTTTACCCCCAGAAAGCGGGAGGGCCTCGGCACAGATACGCAGTATTTT. Its translation: CASSFTPRKREGLGTDTQYF.

The genes are TRBV27 and TRBJ1-2; D might be TRBD1 (5 bases). The V and J ends lost 3 bases and 1 base respectively, with 6 bases between them. Germline values: CDR1 MNHEY, CDR2 SMNVEV (reference sequence). There are 13 residues in the CDR3. In nucleotides, the CDR3 is TGTGCCAGCAGTTTCACAGGTAACTATGGCTACACCTTC. Its protein is CASSFTGNYGYTF.

This clone appeared once. The chain has TRBV19 and TRBJ1-2; maybe TRBD1 (5 bases). Trimming left V 6 bases short and J 0 bases short, with 11 bases between. CDR1 is LNHDA and CDR2 is SQIVND in the germline V gene (reference sequence). This CDR3 is built from 14 residues. The CDR3 spells CASRRQLANYGYTF. The CDR3 DNA is TGTGCCAGTAGAAGACAGTTAGCTAACTATGGCTACACCTTC. Together with reference TRBV19 and TRBJ1-2, the CDR3 gives the full variable domain: DGGITQSPKYLFRKEGQNVTLSCEQNLNHDAMYWYRQDPGQGLRLIYYSQIVNDFQKGDIAEGYSVSREKKESFPLTVTSAQKNPTAFYLCASRRQLANYGYTFGSGTRLTVV.

The rearrangement joins TRBV10-3 to TRBJ2-3; 10 bases are shared with TRBD2. The ends lost 8 bases at V and 0 bases at J; junction bases unmatched: 23. There are 21 residues in the CDR3. CDR1 ENHRY and CDR2 SYGVKD come from the germline V gene. The CDR3 reads CAIRGRPGGSGGYSSTDTQYF. The CDR3 coding sequence is TGTGCCATCCGTGGGCGCCCGGGGGGTAGCGGGGGGTATTCTAGCACAGATACGCAGTATTTT.

The CDR3 DNA is TGTGCCAGCAGTTCCGGACAGCGCAATCAGCCCCAGCATTTT. Translated: CASSSGQRNQPQHF. The chain carries TRBV6-5 and TRBJ1-5; D may be TRBD1 (6 bases). In germline, CDR1 is MNHEY, CDR2 SVGAGI. Trimming stripped 4 bases from V and 2 bases from J, with 9 bases between. There are 14 residues in the CDR3.